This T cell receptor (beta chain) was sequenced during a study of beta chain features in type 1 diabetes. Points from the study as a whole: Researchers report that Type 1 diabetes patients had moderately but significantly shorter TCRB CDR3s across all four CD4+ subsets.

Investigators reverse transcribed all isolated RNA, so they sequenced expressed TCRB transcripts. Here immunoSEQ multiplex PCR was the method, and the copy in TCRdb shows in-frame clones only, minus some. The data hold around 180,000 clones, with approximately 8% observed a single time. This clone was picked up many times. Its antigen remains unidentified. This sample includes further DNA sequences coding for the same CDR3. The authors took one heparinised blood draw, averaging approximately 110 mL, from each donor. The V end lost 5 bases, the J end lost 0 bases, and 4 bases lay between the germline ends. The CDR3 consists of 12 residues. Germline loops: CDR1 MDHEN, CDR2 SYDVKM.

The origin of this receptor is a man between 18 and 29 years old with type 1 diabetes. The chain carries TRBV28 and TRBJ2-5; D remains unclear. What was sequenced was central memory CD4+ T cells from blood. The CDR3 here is CASSPYQETQYF. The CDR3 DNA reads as TGTGCCAGCAGTCCGTACCAAGAGACCCAGTACTTC.